This T cell receptor beta chain was sequenced for a study of shared clonotypes between healthy human individuals. The method was immunoSEQ multiplex PCR; TCRdb's version includes in-frame clones alone and lacks a portion of them. The sample records about 2.3 million clones, roughly 90% being singletons. This clone was seen more than once but under ten times. This CDR3 spans 13 amino acids. V lost 3 bases, J lost 2 bases, and 5 bases lay in between. Germline CDR1 is MNHNS and CDR2 is SASEGT. The sequence was collected from a young man in good health. Some clones in this sample may be carry-over from other donors' samples. V is TRBV6-1 and J is TRBJ1-3; D unresolved. The sequenced sample consisted of naive CD4+ T cells from PBMCs. Stated subset: CD45RA+ positively selected. The CDR3 region has the DNA TGTGCCAGCAGTGAGTTTGCTGGAAACACCATATATTTT. Residues: CASSEFAGNTIYF.